The 22 T cell receptor beta chains reported below all come from one sample, sequenced in a study of CD8 T cells in ankylosing spondylitis. Points from the study as a whole: Characteristic, it appeared, of ankylosing spondylitis blood was a TCR beta motif of about eight highly homologous variants.

Using its own MiXCR run on the 5' RACE reads, TCRdb lists one record per CDR3 protein. The sample comprises roughly 470,000 distinct CDR3 sequences, 26% of which are singletons, and 0.89% rests with the top ten. The antigens of these receptors remain unknown. The sample consisted of blood, either unsorted or a sorted T cell fraction (not recorded which). All receptors derive from a male donor with ankylosing spondylitis.

The V and J genes are TRBV6-5 and TRBJ1-1, with D perhaps matching TRBD1 (5 bases). CDR1 is MNHEY, CDR2 SVGAGI, per germline. The CDR3 contains 14 residues. The V and J ends lost 2 bases and 1 base respectively, with 8 bases between them. The CDR3 is CASSYDRENTEAFF. CDR3 nucleotides: TGTGCCAGCAGTTACGACAGAGAGAACACTGAAGCTTTCTTT.

The chain has TRBV7-2 and TRBJ2-5; 8 bases are a match to TRBD2. In germline, CDR1 is SGHTA, CDR2 FQGNSA. V was clipped by 0 bases and J by 5 bases; unmatched bases: 5. The CDR3 spans 15 residues. CDR3 loop: CASSLAGRAGETQYF. CDR3 DNA sequence: TGTGCCAGCAGCTTAGCCGGGAGGGCCGGGGAGACCCAGTACTTC.

This clonotype was seen a handful of times. The rearrangement links TRBV10-2 to TRBJ2-7, with 11 bases aligning to TRBD2. The V segment lost 2 bases and the J segment 0 bases; nucleotides outside the gene matches: 15. Germline V lookup: CDR1 WSHSY, CDR2 SAAADI. This CDR3 region has 20 residues. CDR3 nucleotides: TGCGCCAGCAGTGAGGCCCTGCCTAGCGGGAGGCTCCTCTTCTCCTACGAGCAGTACTTC. This gives the protein CASSEALPSGRLLFSYEQYF.

This clonotype was counted between two and nine times. The chain carries TRBV2 and TRBJ2-2; 7 bases fit TRBD1. This CDR3 region has 16 residues. Germline CDR1 is SNHLY and CDR2 is FYNNEI. V dropped 7 bases and J dropped 6; count of bases not matched to a gene: 14. The CDR3 is CASTPLGDRLPGELFF. The DNA of the CDR3 is TGTGCCAGCACCCCCCTGGGGGACAGACTCCCCGGGGAGCTGTTTTTT.

The chain has TRBV9 and TRBJ2-6; 8 nucleotides match TRBD2. The CDR3 covers 18 residues. V gave up 4 bases and J gave up 0 bases; unmatched junction bases: 9. Germline values: CDR1 SGDLS, CDR2 YYNGEE. CDR3 in amino acids: CASSPRTSRPSGANVLTF. CDR3 nucleotides: TGTGCCAGCAGCCCTCGGACTAGCCGGCCCTCTGGGGCCAACGTCCTGACTTTC.

The chain has TRBV5-1 and TRBJ1-1; D is possibly TRBD1 (6 bases). The CDR3 sequence is 15 residues long. Trimming took 3 bases from V and 0 from J, leaving 12 bases between them. The germline CDR1 and CDR2 sequences are SGHRS and YFSETQ. The CDR3 spells CASSSYRQVNTEAFF. CDR3 bases: TGCGCCAGCAGCTCGTACAGACAGGTGAACACTGAAGCTTTCTTT.

V is TRBV20-1 and J is TRBJ2-1, with 10 bases that match TRBD1. Germline V lookup: CDR1 DFQATT, CDR2 SNEGSKA (reference sequence). The length of the CDR3 is 15 residues. V lost 0 bases to trimming and J lost 12 bases; unmatched junction nucleotides: 11. This CDR3 is CSARDWDRGRSGQFF. The CDR3 DNA follows: TGCAGTGCTAGAGATTGGGACAGGGGCCGTTCGGGGCAGTTCTTC.

The chain has TRBV7-9 and TRBJ1-1; D unresolved. Trimming pared 4 bases from V and 6 bases from J, leaving 6 bases between. The germline V gene has CDR1 SEHNR and CDR2 FQNEAQ (reference sequence). This CDR3 is 11 amino acids long. CDR3 region: CASSWYAEAFF. CDR3 in DNA: TGTGCCAGCAGCTGGTACGCTGAAGCTTTCTTT.

V usage is TRBV7-9 and J usage is TRBJ1-4; D not resolved. Germline lookup yields CDR1 SEHNR and CDR2 FQNEAQ (reference sequence). The CDR3 contains 15 residues. V gave up 9 bases and J gave up 2 bases, with 16 bases separating them. The CDR3 region is CASCRTVSTNEKLFF. DNA of the CDR3: TGTGCCAGTTGTCGAACGGTGTCTACTAATGAAAAACTGTTTTTT. Using reference TRBV7-9 and TRBJ1-4 for the parts outside the CDR3, the full variable domain is DTGVSQNPRHKITKRGQNVTFRCDPISEHNRLYWYRQTLGQGPEFLTYFQNEAQLEKSRLLSDRFSAERPKGSFSTLEIQRTEQGDSAMYLCASCRTVSTNEKLFFGSGTQLSVL.

The rearrangement links TRBV15 to TRBJ2-1; 14 bases are a match to TRBD2. The junction had 11 bases not matched to a gene; V was cut back by 4 bases and J by 6 bases. This CDR3 is 18 amino acids long. The V gene's germline CDR1 is LNHNV and CDR2 YYDKDF (reference sequence). The CDR3 DNA follows: TGTGCCACCAGCAAAGGACTAGCGGGAGGCTTTCGGGGCAATGAGCAGTTCTTC. Translated, it gives CATSKGLAGGFRGNEQFF.

This clonotype came up a few times. This chain joins TRBV3-1 and TRBJ2-1; a possible D gene is TRBD2 (6 bases). V lost 3 bases and J 6 bases, leaving 18 bases between the germline ends. The CDR3 is made up of 16 amino acids. The germline V gene has CDR1 LGHDT and CDR2 YNNKEL (reference sequence). The CDR3 loop is CASSQTFSGGSNEQFF. The CDR3 DNA reads as TGTGCCAGCAGCCAGACCTTTAGCGGCGGCAGCAATGAGCAGTTCTTC.

In its sample, this clonotype was seen a few times. The chain is built from TRBV5-1 and TRBJ2-5; perhaps TRBD1 as D (6 bases). This CDR3 has 13 residues. V dropped 0 bases and J dropped 7 bases, with 10 bases sitting between them. In germline, CDR1 is SGHRS, CDR2 YFSETQ. CDR3 sequence (DNA): TGCGCCAGCAGCTTGGCAGGGGCATCGACCCAGTACTTC. The encoded protein is CASSLAGASTQYF.

This chain uses TRBV12-3 or TRBV12-4 with TRBJ1-2; D is ambiguous. The germline V and J ends were trimmed by 6 bases and 7 bases, with 21 bases remaining between them. The CDR3 spans 15 residues. This CDR3 is CASRPEDRYTGGYTF. In DNA, the CDR3 is TGTGCCAGCAGACCCGAAGACCGATACACCGGTGGCTACACCTTC.

This clonotype was seen only a few times. J is TRBJ2-6 and V is TRBV24-1, with D tentatively TRBD1 (5 bases). The CDR3 length is 16 residues. Germline V gene sequence: CDR1 KGHDR, CDR2 SFDVKD. Trimming removed 4 bases from V and 4 bases from J, with 13 bases in between. The DNA of the CDR3 is TGTGCCACCAGTGACTCAAGGGGTTCGGGGGCCAACGTCCTGACTTTC. The encoded protein is CATSDSRGSGANVLTF.

The chain employs TRBV10-3 and TRBJ2-1; possible D gene TRBD2, 6 bases. Germline V gives CDR1 ENHRY, CDR2 SYGVKD. V was cut by 10 bases and J by 0 bases, with 19 bases left in between. The length of the CDR3 is 16 residues. The CDR3 nucleotides are TGTGCCACCTCTCCATCAACCGGGGGCTCCTACAATGAGCAGTTCTTC. This sequence encodes CATSPSTGGSYNEQFF.

A word on this clonotype: A much larger clone sits a single nucleotide away, making a read error possible. V usage is TRBV5-1 and J usage is TRBJ2-1; D is undetermined. The germline gives CDR1 SGHRS, CDR2 YFSETQ. The CDR3 sequence is 11 residues long. The CDR3 sequence is CTSSYEAEQFF. The DNA for the CDR3 is TGCACCAGCAGCTATGAAGCTGAGCAGTTCTTC.

The sample holds a few counts of this clonotype. The V gene is TRBV3-1, the J gene TRBJ1-1, with D perhaps matching TRBD1 (5 bases). Deletions cut 0 bases from V and 6 bases from J, with 14 bases between. Germline V CDR1 and CDR2: LGHDT, YNNKEL (reference sequence). This CDR3 spans 15 amino acids. CDR3 sequence: CASSQDLRGGAEAFF. CDR3 nucleotide sequence: TGTGCCAGCAGCCAAGATCTTCGGGGGGGGGCTGAAGCTTTCTTT.

The V gene is TRBV10-1, the J gene TRBJ2-1, with TRBD2 matching over 9 bases. Germline CDR1 and CDR2: WNHNN and SYGVQD (reference sequence). With V trimmed by 5 bases and J by 6 bases, 11 bases remained unmatched. The length of the CDR3 is 16 residues. CDR3 in amino acids: CASSQPGLAPGNEQFF. The CDR3 DNA reads TGCGCCAGCAGTCAACCGGGACTAGCTCCAGGCAATGAGCAGTTCTTC.

V and J are TRBV3-1 and TRBJ1-2, with 7 bases fitting TRBD1. Germline V gene data show CDR1 as LGHDT and CDR2 as YNNKEL (reference sequence). This CDR3 has 17 amino acids. Trimming removed 0 bases from V and 3 bases from J; junction bases left unmatched: 10. CDR3 sequence reads: CASSQDEQGWRHYGYTF. Here the CDR3 DNA reads TGTGCCAGCAGCCAAGATGAACAGGGGTGGCGCCACTATGGCTACACCTTC.

The CDR3 spells CASSLATGEYNEQFF. CDR3 in DNA: TGTGCCAGCAGCTTAGCTACAGGGGAGTACAATGAGCAGTTCTTC. This rearrangement joins TRBV7-8 to TRBJ2-1; 7 positions match TRBD1. V trimming: 0 bases; J trimming: 4 bases; junction bases outside the gene matches: 3. Germline V gene lookup returns CDR1 SGHVS and CDR2 FQNEAQ. The CDR3 length is 15 residues.

CDR3 amino acids: CASTYSGSPEKLFF. In DNA, the CDR3 is TGTGCCAGCACCTACTCTGGGAGCCCCGAAAAACTGTTTTTT. The V gene is TRBV12-3 or TRBV12-4, the J gene TRBJ1-4; no clear D gene. V was cut by 7 bases and J by 8 bases, with 17 bases left in between. The CDR3 loop spans 14 amino acids.

V gene TRBV20-1 combines with J gene TRBJ2-1; D may be TRBD2 (6 bases). Trimming shortened V by 0 bases and J by 3 bases, and 12 bases separated the two germline ends. The CDR3 has 15 residues. CDR1 is DFQATT, CDR2 SNEGSKA, per germline (reference sequence). The CDR3 nucleotides read TGCAGTGCTAGAGATCTCGGTAGCGGCTACAATGAGCAGTTCTTC. Amino acid sequence: CSARDLGSGYNEQFF.